This T cell receptor (beta chain) was recorded in a study of blood T cell repertoires in COVID-19. This CDR3 has 18 amino acids. Germline CDR1 and CDR2: ENHRY and SYGVKD. The ends lost 10 bases at V and 2 bases at J; junction bases unmatched: 14. The repertoire was sequenced with immunoSEQ multiplex PCR; TCRdb's copy has only in-frame clones and lacks some. The sample records roughly 200,000 clones, 80% to 95% being singletons. The rearrangement uses TRBV10-3 and TRBJ2-3; TRBD2 matches at 14 bases. The sequence was collected from a man between 45 and 60 years old with acute or convalescent COVID-19. Sequencing was performed on peripheral blood. The CDR3 here is CATMTSGRAPHFTDTQYF. The CDR3 DNA is TGTGCCACCATGACTAGCGGGAGGGCCCCGCATTTCACAGATACGCAGTATTTT.